This T cell receptor (beta chain) was observed in a study of shared clonotypes between healthy human individuals. The data were produced by immunoSEQ multiplex PCR, yet TCRdb's version contains in-frame clones alone and is incomplete. The data hold over a million clones, with more than 60% observed a single time. Germline loops: CDR1 KGHSH, CDR2 LQKENI. Trimming removed 6 bases at V and 0 bases at J, with 12 bases between. This CDR3 is 15 amino acids long. As concerns this clone: What it binds is unknown.

General observations from the study: Roughly 5% of naive CD4 clonotypes were common to a handful of donors.

This receptor was obtained from a young man in good health. The sequenced sample was memory CD4+ T cells sorted from blood. Documented subset: CD45RA-negative fraction. The chain has TRBV18 and TRBJ2-1, with no clear D. The chain's CDR3 is CASSGEFNSYNEQFF. The CDR3 bases are TGTGCCAGCTCTGGAGAGTTTAACTCCTACAATGAGCAGTTCTTC. Supplemented by reference TRBV18 and TRBJ2-1, the full variable domain reads NAGVMQNPRHLVRRRGQEARLRCSPMKGHSHVYWYRQLPEEGLKFMVYLQKENIIDESGMPKERFSAEFPKEGPSILRIQQVVRGDSAAYFCASSGEFNSYNEQFFGPGTRLTVL.